A single sample gave rise to the 24 T cell receptor beta chains below, sequenced in a study of blood T cell repertoires in COVID-19. The data were produced by immunoSEQ multiplex PCR, yet TCRdb's version contains in-frame clones alone and is incomplete. Of about 160,000 clones listed, about 87% are singletons. Sequenced material: peripheral blood. The source of these receptors is a woman aged 60-75 years who had recovered from COVID-19.

J is TRBJ2-7 and V is TRBV10-3, with a tentative D call TRBD1 (8 bases). V shed 6 bases and J shed 6 bases, with 24 bases lying between them. The CDR3 has 16 residues. Germline lookup yields CDR1 ENHRY and CDR2 SYGVKD. The CDR3 DNA is TGTGCCATCAGGGGAGGGACAGGCATTCCCTGGGGCGAGCAGTACTTC. It encodes CAIRGGTGIPWGEQYF.

About this clone itself: The sample carries other DNA sequences with the same CDR3. This chain uses TRBV7-2 with TRBJ2-1, with D possibly being TRBD2 (6 bases). The CDR3 spans 15 residues. Germline V gene sequence: CDR1 SGHTA, CDR2 FQGNSA. The ends were cut back, 2 bases at V and 0 bases at J, with 8 bases in the middle. The CDR3 DNA sequence: TGTGCCAGCAGCTTAACGGGGGACTCCTACAATGAGCAGTTCTTC. Protein: CASSLTGDSYNEQFF.

V gene TRBV27 combines with J gene TRBJ2-3, with D perhaps TRBD2 (5 bases). The CDR3 is 13 residues long. V lost 8 bases to trimming and J lost 7 bases, with 16 bases between them. The germline gives CDR1 MNHEY, CDR2 SMNVEV (reference sequence). This CDR3 is CASYGGVSNTQYF. CDR3 coding DNA: TGTGCCAGCTACGGAGGAGTATCAAATACGCAGTATTTT.

The chain employs TRBV28 and TRBJ2-5; 10 nucleotides match TRBD1. Germline trimming cut 6 bases from V and 5 bases from J; bases unmatched to any gene: 3. Per germline, CDR1 MDHEN and CDR2 SYDVKM. This CDR3 is built from 13 residues. CDR3 amino acids: CASRRTGGETQYF. Here the CDR3 DNA reads TGTGCCAGCAGACGGACAGGGGGTGAGACCCAGTACTTC.

V and J are TRBV28 and TRBJ1-5, with 8 bases fitting TRBD1. V was pared by 5 bases and J by 5 bases, with 11 bases of the junction left unmatched. Germline V CDR1 and CDR2: MDHEN, SYDVKM. The length of the CDR3 is 16 residues. The CDR3 DNA reads as TGTGCCAGCAGTGGGGTTTGGACAGGGAATTATCAGCCCCAGCATTTT. This gives the protein CASSGVWTGNYQPQHF.

The genes are TRBV4-1 and TRBJ1-2; the D gene is possibly TRBD1 (6 bases). Germline CDR1 is MGHRA and CDR2 is YSYEKL. Trimming pared 0 bases from V and 4 bases from J, leaving 21 bases between. CDR3 length: 18 residues. In DNA form, the CDR3 reads TGCGCCAGCAGCCAAGATCCGCGACAGGCTACTCCCGGCTATGGCTACACCTTC. Its translation is CASSQDPRQATPGYGYTF.

This chain joins TRBV11-2 and TRBJ1-3; D is possibly TRBD1 (5 bases). CDR3 length: 14 amino acids. Germline loops: CDR1 SGHAT, CDR2 FQNNGV. V was shortened by 6 bases and J by 0 bases, with 9 bases between the two germline ends. DNA of the CDR3: TGTGCCAGCAGGGGGCTTTACTCTGGAAACACCATATATTTT. This gives the protein CASRGLYSGNTIYF. The full variable domain, in which reference TRBV11-2 and TRBJ1-3 provide the parts outside the CDR3, is EAGVAQSPRYKIIEKRQSVAFWCNPISGHATLYWYQQILGQGPKLLIQFQNNGVVDDSQLPKDRFSAERLKGVDSTLKIQPAKLEDSAVYLCASRGLYSGNTIYFGEGSWLTVV.

This chain links TRBV7-8 with TRBJ1-5; the D is unclear. There are 13 residues in the CDR3. The germline CDR1 and CDR2 sequences are SGHVS and FQNEAQ. Trimming removed 4 bases from V and 6 bases from J, with 10 bases in between. The CDR3 is CASSSPSGQPQHF. In DNA form, the CDR3 reads TGTGCCAGCAGCTCGCCATCCGGTCAGCCCCAGCATTTT.

The chain links TRBV11-2 to TRBJ1-3; 7 bases map to TRBD1. Germline CDR1 SGHAT, CDR2 FQNNGV. CDR3 length: 15 residues. After removal of 5 bases from V and 0 bases from J, the junction contained 4 bases not matched to a gene. In nucleotides, the CDR3 is TGTGCCAGCAGCCCCTGGGACAGCTCTGGAAACACCATATATTTT. Amino acid sequence: CASSPWDSSGNTIYF.

V usage is TRBV5-1 and J usage is TRBJ2-7, with a tentative D call TRBD1 (6 bases). Looked up from germline, CDR1 is SGHRS and CDR2 is YFSETQ. V lost 1 base, J lost 2 bases, and 10 bases lay in between. CDR3 length: 14 residues. The CDR3 sequence: CASSLHPGAYEQYF. In nucleotides, the CDR3 is TGCGCCAGCAGCTTGCATCCAGGGGCCTACGAGCAGTACTTC.

This chain joins TRBV24-1 and TRBJ1-2; perhaps TRBD1 as D (5 bases). Germline CDR1 KGHDR, CDR2 SFDVKD. Trimming left V 0 bases short and J 9 bases short, with 7 bases between. There are 12 residues in the CDR3. CDR3 in DNA: TGTGCCACCAGTGATTTGGGGGGGAGCTACACCTTC. Protein: CATSDLGGSYTF.

V usage is TRBV19 and J usage is TRBJ1-3; D is possibly TRBD1 (6 bases). CDR1 and CDR2 from the germline V gene are LNHDA and SQIVND (reference sequence). V lost 8 bases and J lost 2, with 10 bases in between. The CDR3 consists of 13 residues. The CDR3 sequence is CASHRDTGNTIYF. CDR3 sequence (DNA): TGTGCCAGTCACAGGGACACTGGAAACACCATATATTTT.

The chain carries TRBV7-9 and TRBJ1-1; TRBD1 matches at 11 bases. Germline CDR1 and CDR2: SEHNR and FQNEAQ (reference sequence). The CDR3 has 15 amino acids. Trimming cost V 6 bases and J 4 bases; bases outside gene matches: 7. Here the CDR3 reads CASRGTGGRGTEAFF. The CDR3 DNA sequence: TGTGCCAGCAGAGGGACAGGGGGTCGGGGCACTGAAGCTTTCTTT.

V is TRBV6-1 and J is TRBJ1-2; TRBD1 matches at 8 bases. V shed 3 bases, J shed 3 bases, and the junction held 6 bases outside the gene matches. The CDR3 extends over 15 amino acids. Germline V gene sequence: CDR1 MNHNS, CDR2 SASEGT. The CDR3 DNA reads as TGTGCCAGCAGTGATCAGACAGGGGCGGACTATGGCTACACCTTC. Translated: CASSDQTGADYGYTF.

This chain links TRBV6-5 with TRBJ1-4; D ambiguous. V gave up 7 bases and J gave up 8 bases, with 17 bases separating them. Germline CDR1 reads MNHEY; CDR2 reads SVGAGI. The CDR3 has 14 residues. The CDR3 sequence: CASIWQSGGEKLFF. CDR3 coding DNA: TGTGCCAGCATTTGGCAGTCTGGAGGGGAAAAACTGTTTTTT.

The rearrangement uses TRBV7-6 and TRBJ2-3; 10 bases match TRBD2. The CDR3 sequence is 15 residues long. Germline V gives CDR1 SGHVS, CDR2 FNYEAQ. With 5 bases clipped from V and 4 bases from J, the junction kept 6 bases outside the gene matches. The CDR3 loop is CASSPRAGGADTQYF. As DNA, the CDR3 is TGTGCCAGCAGCCCCAGAGCGGGGGGGGCAGATACGCAGTATTTT.

The rearrangement links TRBV19 to TRBJ2-7; no firm D call. The germline gives CDR1 LNHDA, CDR2 SQIVND (reference sequence). This CDR3 is 13 amino acids long. V lost 4 bases and J 3 bases, leaving 10 bases between the germline ends. The CDR3 nucleotides are TGTGCCAGTAGTAGCAACTCTATCTACGAGCAGTACTTC. This gives the protein CASSSNSIYEQYF.

The rearrangement links TRBV6-5 to TRBJ2-7, with TRBD1 matching over 9 bases. V trimming: 6 bases; J trimming: 6 bases; junction bases outside the gene matches: 9. The germline V gene encodes CDR1 MNHEY and CDR2 SVGAGI. The CDR3 contains 14 residues. CDR3 in amino acids: CASRKGQGDGEQYF. As DNA, the CDR3 is TGTGCCAGCAGAAAGGGACAGGGAGATGGCGAGCAGTACTTC.

V and J are TRBV3-1 (or the pseudogene TRBV3-2) and TRBJ2-7; the D gene is possibly TRBD2 (5 bases). This CDR3 has 12 amino acids. Trimming took off 4 bases at V and 9 bases at J, with 13 bases between the two ends. The germline CDR1 and CDR2 sequences are LGHDT and YNNKEL (reference sequence). The CDR3, as DNA: TGTGCCAGCAGCCCGGGGTGGGCGTCGCAGTACTTC. Amino acids: CASSPGWASQYF.

This rearrangement joins TRBV11-2 to TRBJ2-3; D might be TRBD2 (7 bases). This CDR3 region has 15 residues. Per the germline V gene, CDR1 is SGHAT and CDR2 is FQNNGV. V was shortened by 5 bases and J by 1 base, with 13 bases between the two germline ends. CDR3 in DNA: TGTGCCAGCAGCCCAGAGGGGGGGGGCACAGATACGCAGTATTTT. Protein sequence: CASSPEGGGTDTQYF.

The V call is TRBV5-1, the J call TRBJ1-1; no firm D call. CDR3 length: 15 residues. Trimming removed 5 bases from V and 1 base from J, with 15 bases in between. Germline assignment: CDR1 SGHRS and CDR2 YFSETQ. CDR3 in DNA: TGCGCCAGCAGTTCGGGTTGGGTAGGGAACACTGAAGCTTTCTTT. This encodes CASSSGWVGNTEAFF.

This chain uses TRBV6-5 with TRBJ1-2; D is undetermined. Germline V gene lookup returns CDR1 MNHEY and CDR2 SVGAGI. This CDR3 contains 13 residues. Trimming removed 5 bases at V and 5 bases at J, with 12 bases between. Written as DNA, the CDR3 is TGTGCCAGCAGTCGACAAGTCAAGTATGGCTACACCTTC. Protein product: CASSRQVKYGYTF.

The genes are TRBV10-1 and TRBJ1-1, with D tentatively TRBD1 (6 bases). V was clipped by 5 bases and J by 1 base, with 11 bases between them. This CDR3 has 14 residues. CDR1 and CDR2 (germline): WNHNN, SYGVQD (reference sequence). The CDR3 here is CASSPGQWNTEAFF. In nucleotides, the CDR3 is TGCGCCAGCAGTCCGGGACAATGGAACACTGAAGCTTTCTTT.

This chain links TRBV28 with TRBJ1-3; D call uncertain. The CDR3 runs to 15 residues. CDR1 and CDR2 from the germline V gene are MDHEN and SYDVKM. Trimming cost V 3 bases and J 4 bases, with 13 bases left between them. The CDR3, as DNA: TGTGCCAGCAGTTTTACCGGGATGGGGGGAAACACCATATATTTT. Its translation is CASSFTGMGGNTIYF.